These 29 T cell receptor beta chains were all obtained from the same sample, sequenced in a study of blood T cell repertoires in COVID-19. The assay was immunoSEQ multiplex PCR, and TCRdb's table has in-frame clones only and misses some. This table holds 300,000 to 400,000 clones, around nine tenths found once. The sample comprised PBMCs or T cells enriched from blood (not recorded which). The origin of the receptors is a man aged 55 to 70 who had recovered from COVID-19.

The rearrangement links TRBV6-5 to TRBJ1-1; perhaps TRBD1 as D (5 bases). The CDR3 spans 15 residues. Trimming took off 2 bases at V and 6 bases at J, with 16 bases between the two ends. Germline V CDR1 and CDR2: MNHEY, SVGAGI. CDR3 in amino acids: CASSYGTGLVAEAFF. CDR3 sequence (DNA): TGTGCCAGCAGTTACGGTACAGGCCTGGTGGCTGAAGCTTTCTTT.

CDR3 sequence: CASSLGGRMNTEAFF. In DNA, the CDR3 is TGTGCCAGCAGCTTAGGGGGCAGGATGAACACTGAAGCTTTCTTT. The chain recombines TRBV11-2 with TRBJ1-1, with a possible D match to TRBD1 (5 bases). The germline V gene encodes CDR1 SGHAT and CDR2 FQNNGV. CDR3 length: 15 amino acids. Trimming left V 1 base short and J 0 bases short, with 9 bases between.

The V and J genes are TRBV6-5 and TRBJ2-1; 12 bases line up with TRBD1. Germline CDR1 and CDR2: MNHEY and SVGAGI. Trimming cost V 6 bases and J 15 bases; bases outside gene matches: 6. CDR3 length: 12 amino acids. In DNA, the CDR3 is TGTGCCAGCAGCTCGGGACAGGGGGCCACGTTCTTC. It codes for CASSSGQGATFF.

V is TRBV4-1 and J is TRBJ2-1, with 7 bases lining up with TRBD2. The germline V gene encodes CDR1 MGHRA and CDR2 YSYEKL. The V and J ends lost 1 base and 4 bases, in that order; junction bases with no gene match: 4. The CDR3 loop spans 15 amino acids. CDR3 nucleotide sequence: TGCGCCAGCAGCCAAGTCAGCGGGGCTTACAATGAGCAGTTCTTC. Its translation: CASSQVSGAYNEQFF.

The chain recombines TRBV6-5 with TRBJ2-3; D remains ambiguous. Germline V gives CDR1 MNHEY, CDR2 SVGAGI. V was trimmed by 6 bases and J by 2 bases, leaving 12 bases between them. This CDR3 contains 14 residues. The CDR3 nucleotides read TGTGCCAGCAGCCCCCGGCTAGTCACAGATACGCAGTATTTT. Its protein is CASSPRLVTDTQYF.

The rearrangement links TRBV27 to TRBJ1-3, with D perhaps TRBD1 (6 bases). The CDR3 contains 16 residues. With 1 base removed from V and 1 base from J, the gap between germline ends came to 11 bases. Germline CDR1 reads MNHEY; CDR2 reads SMNVEV (reference sequence). The CDR3 spells CASSLWGGLSGNTIYF. The CDR3 DNA is TGTGCCAGCAGTTTATGGGGGGGGCTATCTGGAAACACCATATATTTT.

V and J are TRBV6-5 and TRBJ2-5, with D perhaps matching TRBD2 (5 bases). The CDR3 has 16 residues. V shed 2 bases and J shed 3 bases, with 16 bases lying between them. From germline, CDR1 is MNHEY and CDR2 SVGAGI. CDR3 in amino acids: CASSYPRGSVEETQYF. The CDR3 DNA reads as TGTGCCAGCAGTTACCCCCGGGGTTCGGTCGAAGAGACCCAGTACTTC.

This clone has just a few counts. The chain links TRBV7-2 to TRBJ2-1, with D possibly matching TRBD1 (6 bases). This CDR3 region has 16 residues. V lost 2 bases, J lost 8 bases, and 19 bases lay in between. CDR1 is SGHTA and CDR2 is FQGNSA in the germline V gene. CDR3 nucleotide sequence: TGTGCCAGCAGCTTACAGGTCGGGGCACAGGGTTATGAGCAGTTCTTC. This gives the protein CASSLQVGAQGYEQFF.

The chain combines TRBV30 with TRBJ1-6, with 11 positions matching TRBD1. V shed 3 bases, J shed 10 bases, and the junction held 8 bases outside the gene matches. Germline loops: CDR1 GTSNPN, CDR2 SVGIG (reference sequence). The CDR3 runs to 15 residues. CDR3 residues: CAWRARGTGGSPLHF. The DNA for the CDR3 is TGTGCCTGGAGGGCGAGGGGGACAGGGGGATCACCCCTCCACTTT.

The chain couples TRBV24-1 to TRBJ2-7; possible D gene TRBD1, 6 bases. In germline, CDR1 is KGHDR, CDR2 SFDVKD. The V end was cut by 5 bases, the J end by 0 bases, with 16 bases between. This CDR3 spans 16 amino acids. This CDR3 is CATSGTRGGGSYEQYF. The CDR3 nucleotides read TGTGCCACCAGTGGCACCAGGGGTGGTGGCTCCTACGAGCAGTACTTC.

The V call is TRBV11-3, the J call TRBJ2-7; D possibly corresponds to TRBD2 (6 bases). The CDR3 is 14 amino acids. V was cut by 5 bases and J by 2 bases, with 13 bases left in between. Germline V lookup: CDR1 SGHNT, CDR2 YENEEA. The CDR3 DNA sequence: TGTGCCAGCAGCCGCGGGGACGGTGCCTACGAGCAGTACTTC. Translation: CASSRGDGAYEQYF.

The V and J genes are TRBV7-9 and TRBJ1-5; perhaps TRBD1 as D (5 bases). Per germline, CDR1 SEHNR and CDR2 FQNEAQ (reference sequence). The CDR3 spans 14 residues. V dropped 1 base and J dropped 5 bases, with 9 bases sitting between them. CDR3 sequence (DNA): TGTGCCAGCAGCTTAGAATGGGGGGATCAGCCCCAGCATTTT. Protein: CASSLEWGDQPQHF. Drawing the rest from reference TRBV7-9 and TRBJ1-5, the complete variable domain is DTGVSQNPRHKITKRGQNVTFRCDPISEHNRLYWYRQTLGQGPEFLTYFQNEAQLEKSRLLSDRFSAERPKGSFSTLEIQRTEQGDSAMYLCASSLEWGDQPQHFGDGTRLSIL.

This clone has a single count. The J gene is TRBJ2-2, the V gene TRBV29-1, with D uncertain. Trimming shortened V by 1 base and J by 6 bases, and 21 bases separated the two germline ends. Germline V gene lookup returns CDR1 SQVTM and CDR2 ANQGSEA. CDR3 length: 17 residues. The CDR3, as DNA: TGCAGCGTTGAAGCCCCGGGTTATTACTTGGAAGCCGGGGAGCTGTTTTTT. Translated, it gives CSVEAPGYYLEAGELFF.

The chain joins TRBV25-1 to TRBJ1-4, with D possibly matching TRBD1 (5 bases). Trimming removed 2 bases from V and 8 bases from J, with 12 bases in between. Germline V CDR1 and CDR2: MGHDK, SYGVNS. The CDR3 has 14 amino acids. The CDR3 coding sequence is TGTGCCAGCAGTGAACGGCAGAACAGGGAAAAACTGTTTTTT. This codes for CASSERQNREKLFF.

The chain combines TRBV28 with TRBJ1-1; unclear D gene. Looked up from germline, CDR1 is MDHEN and CDR2 is SYDVKM. This CDR3 contains 15 residues. Trimming took off 5 bases at V and 2 bases at J, with 15 bases between the two ends. The CDR3 bases are TGTGCCAGCAGTCTTCCCTCGGGGTTCAACACTGAAGCTTTCTTT. Translation: CASSLPSGFNTEAFF.

The chain couples TRBV4-1 to TRBJ2-7; the D gene is possibly TRBD2 (6 bases). CDR1 MGHRA and CDR2 YSYEKL come from the germline V gene. This CDR3 is built from 15 residues. Between the trimmed V and J ends, which lost 2 bases and 0 bases, there was a span of 11 bases. This CDR3 is CASSQTRDVSYEQYF. Written as DNA, the CDR3 is TGCGCCAGCAGCCAAACGCGGGACGTCTCCTACGAGCAGTACTTC.

This chain joins TRBV6-5 and TRBJ1-2; D gene ambiguous. V shed 2 bases and J shed 4 bases, with 5 bases lying between them. This CDR3 region has 12 residues. Per germline, CDR1 MNHEY and CDR2 SVGAGI. The CDR3 reads CASSYAPYGYTF. For the CDR3, the DNA is TGTGCCAGCAGTTACGCGCCCTATGGCTACACCTTC.

The chain has TRBV9 and TRBJ2-7; 8 bases line up with TRBD1. CDR3 length: 14 amino acids. Trimming took 4 bases from V and 3 from J; bases not matched to a gene: 6. CDR1 is SGDLS and CDR2 is YYNGEE in the germline V gene. The CDR3 protein is CASSRRDRNYEQYF. CDR3 DNA: TGTGCCAGCAGCCGCCGGGACAGGAACTACGAGCAGTACTTC.

This clone appeared once. The chain is built from TRBV18 and TRBJ1-3; unclear D gene. CDR1 KGHSH and CDR2 LQKENI come from the germline V gene. V was trimmed by 3 bases and J by 0 bases, leaving 9 bases between them. The CDR3 is made up of 15 amino acids. CDR3 sequence (DNA): TGTGCCAGCTCACCGGGGAGGAACTCTGGAAACACCATATATTTT. Its protein product is CASSPGRNSGNTIYF.

J is TRBJ1-5 and V is TRBV6-6; no definite D call. The V end lost 4 bases, the J end lost 3 bases, and 7 bases lay between the germline ends. This CDR3 has 13 amino acids. The V gene's germline CDR1 is MNHNY and CDR2 SVGAGI (reference sequence). The CDR3 here is CASSSLFNQPQHF. The CDR3 DNA sequence: TGTGCCAGCAGTTCTCTTTTCAATCAGCCCCAGCATTTT.

This clone has a handful of counts. The rearrangement joins TRBV6-5 to TRBJ2-7; tentatively, D is TRBD2 (5 bases). Trimming shortened V by 4 bases and J by 6 bases, and 16 bases separated the two germline ends. The CDR3 length is 14 residues. Germline V gene sequence: CDR1 MNHEY, CDR2 SVGAGI. The CDR3 spells CASSSRTGSPEQYF. DNA of the CDR3: TGTGCCAGCAGTTCCCGGACTGGCTCACCCGAGCAGTACTTC.

The gene calls are TRBV19 and TRBJ1-2, with 9 bases aligning to TRBD1. The CDR3 has 16 amino acids. Germline V gives CDR1 LNHDA, CDR2 SQIVND (reference sequence). Trimming at V came to 5 bases and at J to 4 bases, leaving 11 bases not matched to a gene. The CDR3 DNA reads as TGTGCCAGTAGTGTGGTGACAGGGGGGCCCGGCTATGGCTACACCTTC. Protein product: CASSVVTGGPGYGYTF. The entire variable domain, with the rest obtained from reference TRBV19 and TRBJ1-2, is as follows: DGGITQSPKYLFRKEGQNVTLSCEQNLNHDAMYWYRQDPGQGLRLIYYSQIVNDFQKGDIAEGYSVSREKKESFPLTVTSAQKNPTAFYLCASSVVTGGPGYGYTFGSGTRLTVV.

This sequence joins TRBV15 and TRBJ1-2; D not certain. The germline V and J ends were trimmed by 1 base and 4 bases, with 10 bases remaining between them. Germline loops: CDR1 LNHNV, CDR2 YYDKDF (reference sequence). This CDR3 spans 14 amino acids. Written as DNA, the CDR3 is TGTGCCACCAGCAGAGTCGAGGGTCCCTATGGCTACACCTTC. Residues: CATSRVEGPYGYTF. The complete variable domain, with remaining parts taken from reference TRBV15 and TRBJ1-2, reads DAMVIQNPRYQVTQFGKPVTLSCSQTLNHNVMYWYQQKSSQAPKLLFHYYDKDFNNEADTPDNFQSRRPNTSFCFLDIRSPGLGDTAMYLCATSRVEGPYGYTFGSGTRLTVV.

This sequence joins TRBV5-1 and TRBJ2-7; D gene uncertain. Looked up from germline, CDR1 is SGHRS and CDR2 is YFSETQ. The ends were cut back, 2 bases at V and 2 bases at J, with 11 bases in the middle. This CDR3 comprises 14 residues. The CDR3 region has the DNA TGCGCCAGCAGCTTTCAGGCCGATCCCTACGAGCAGTACTTC. This codes for CASSFQADPYEQYF.

The chain links TRBV5-3 to TRBJ2-7, with 12 bases identical to TRBD1. TRBV5-3 is given ORF status, its function remaining uncertain. The CDR3 has 16 residues. J was trimmed by 4 bases and V by 4 bases; bases with no gene match: 9. The CDR3 nucleotides read TGTGCCAGAAGCCCGCACCGGGACAGGGGGCCTTACGAGCAGTACTTC. It yields the protein CARSPHRDRGPYEQYF.

The chain employs TRBV27 and TRBJ1-1; no clear D. There are 12 residues in the CDR3. CDR1 MNHEY and CDR2 SMNVEV come from the germline V gene (reference sequence). V gave up 5 bases and J gave up 11 bases, with 15 bases separating them. The CDR3 DNA reads as TGTGCCAGCAGTCCCTCCGGGGTGGGGGCTTTCTTT. Protein sequence: CASSPSGVGAFF.

The V gene is TRBV9, the J gene TRBJ1-2; a possible D gene is TRBD1 (6 bases). The germline CDR1 and CDR2 sequences are SGDLS and YYNGEE. The CDR3 length is 12 residues. V lost 1 base, J lost 8 bases, and 9 bases lay in between. CDR3: CASSVLGAGYTF. As DNA, the CDR3 is TGTGCCAGCAGCGTACTGGGGGCAGGCTACACCTTC. The complete variable domain, with remaining parts taken from reference TRBV9 and TRBJ1-2, reads DSGVTQTPKHLITATGQRVTLRCSPRSGDLSVYWYQQSLDQGLQFLIQYYNGEERAKGNILERFSAQQFPDLHSELNLSSLELGDSALYFCASSVLGAGYTFGSGTRLTVV.

J is TRBJ1-2 and V is TRBV14, with D maybe TRBD1 (6 bases). This CDR3 is built from 14 residues. The V gene's germline CDR1 is SGHDN and CDR2 FVKESK. Trimming cost V 4 bases and J 7 bases, with 16 bases left between them. The CDR3 is CASSPGVGGFGYTF. CDR3 sequence (DNA): TGTGCCAGCAGCCCAGGGGTTGGGGGTTTTGGCTACACCTTC. Full variable domain (rest looked up from reference TRBV14 and TRBJ1-2): EAGVTQFPSHSVIEKGQTVTLRCDPISGHDNLYWYRRVMGKEIKFLLHFVKESKQDESGMPNNRFLAERTGGTYSTLKVQPAELEDSGVYFCASSPGVGGFGYTFGSGTRLTVV.

This clone occurred once. Germline and junction disagree at one end, which may indicate a read error. The chain joins TRBV4-2 to TRBJ2-3; perhaps TRBD2 as D (5 bases). The CDR3 consists of 14 residues. CDR1 is LGHNA, CDR2 YNFKEQ, per germline. CDR3 DNA sequence: TGTGCCAGCAGTCAAGACGACTACACAGATACGCAGTATTTT. Translation gives CASSQDDYTDTQYF.